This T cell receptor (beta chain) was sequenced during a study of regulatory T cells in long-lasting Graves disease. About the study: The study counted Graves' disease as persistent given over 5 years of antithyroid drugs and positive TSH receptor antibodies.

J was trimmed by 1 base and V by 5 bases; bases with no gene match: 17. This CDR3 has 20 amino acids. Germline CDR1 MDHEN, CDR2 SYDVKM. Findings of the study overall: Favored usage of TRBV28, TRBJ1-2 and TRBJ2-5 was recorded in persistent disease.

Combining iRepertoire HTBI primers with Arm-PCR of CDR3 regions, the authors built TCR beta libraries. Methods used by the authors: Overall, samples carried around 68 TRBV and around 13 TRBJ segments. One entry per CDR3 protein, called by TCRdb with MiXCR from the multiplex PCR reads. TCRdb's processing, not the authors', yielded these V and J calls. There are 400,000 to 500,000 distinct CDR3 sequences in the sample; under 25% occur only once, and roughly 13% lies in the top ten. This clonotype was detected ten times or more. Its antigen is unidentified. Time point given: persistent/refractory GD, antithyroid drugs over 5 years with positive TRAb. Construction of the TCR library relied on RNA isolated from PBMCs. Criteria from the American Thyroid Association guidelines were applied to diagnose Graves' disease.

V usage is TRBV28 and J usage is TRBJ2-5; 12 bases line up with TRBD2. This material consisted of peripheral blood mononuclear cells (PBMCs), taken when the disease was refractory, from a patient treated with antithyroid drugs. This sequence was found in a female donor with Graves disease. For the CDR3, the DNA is TGTGCCAGCAGTCCATCGACTAGCGGGAGCGGAGACGTAGTCCAAGAGACCCAGTACTTC. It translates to CASSPSTSGSGDVVQETQYF. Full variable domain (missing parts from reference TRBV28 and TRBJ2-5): DVKVTQSSRYLVKRTGEKVFLECVQDMDHENMFWYRQDPGLGLRLIYFSYDVKMKEKGDIPEGYSVSREKKERFSLILESASTNQTSMYLCASSPSTSGSGDVVQETQYFGPGTRLLVL.